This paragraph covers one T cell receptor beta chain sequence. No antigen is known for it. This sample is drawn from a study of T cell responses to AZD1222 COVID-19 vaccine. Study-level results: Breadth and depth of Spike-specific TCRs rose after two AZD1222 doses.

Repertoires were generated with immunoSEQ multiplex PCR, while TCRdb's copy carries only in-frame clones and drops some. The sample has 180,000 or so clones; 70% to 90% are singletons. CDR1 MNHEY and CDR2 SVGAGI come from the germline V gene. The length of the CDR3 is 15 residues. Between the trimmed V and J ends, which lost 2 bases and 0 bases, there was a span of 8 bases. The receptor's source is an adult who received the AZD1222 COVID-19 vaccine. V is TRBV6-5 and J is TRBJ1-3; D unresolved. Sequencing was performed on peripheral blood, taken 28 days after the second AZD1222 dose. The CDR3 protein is CASSYGSLSGNTIYF. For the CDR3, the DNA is TGTGCCAGCAGTTACGGAAGCCTCTCTGGAAACACCATATATTTT.